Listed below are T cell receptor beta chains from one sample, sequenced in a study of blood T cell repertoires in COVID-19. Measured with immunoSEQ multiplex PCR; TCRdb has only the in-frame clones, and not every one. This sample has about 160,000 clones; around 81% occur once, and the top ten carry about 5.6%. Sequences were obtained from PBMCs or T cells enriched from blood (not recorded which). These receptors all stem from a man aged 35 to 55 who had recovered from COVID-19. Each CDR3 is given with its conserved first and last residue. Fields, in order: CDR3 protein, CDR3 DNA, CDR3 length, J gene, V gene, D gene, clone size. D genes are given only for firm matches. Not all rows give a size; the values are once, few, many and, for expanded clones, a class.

CASSGLLAGGTRTGELFF | TGTGCCAGCAGTGGGTTACTAGCGGGGGGCACGAGGACCGGGGAGCTGTTTTTT | 18 | TRBJ2-2 | TRBV2 | TRBD2 | .
CASSGQITGARGNQPQHF | TGTGCCAGCAGTGGACAAATAACAGGGGCGCGGGGCAATCAGCCCCAGCATTTT | 18 | TRBJ1-5 | TRBV6-1 | TRBD1 | .
CASSLSGQGPYEQYF | TGTGCCAGCAGCTTATCGGGACAGGGGCCCTACGAGCAGTACTTC | 15 | TRBJ2-7 | TRBV7-6 | TRBD1 | .
CASGSRTGPGTGELFF | TGTGCTAGTGGATCACGGACAGGGCCTGGCACCGGGGAGCTGTTTTTT | 16 | TRBJ2-2 | TRBV12-5 | TRBD1 | .
CASSLAGVGEQYF | TGTGCCAGCAGCCTAGCGGGGGTGGGGGAGCAGTACTTC | 13 | TRBJ2-7 | TRBV6-5 | TRBD2 | .
CASSPANLLNKNIQYF | TGTGCCAGCTCACCAGCAAACCTTCTAAACAAAAACATTCAGTACTTC | 16 | TRBJ2-4 | TRBV18 | . | .
CASSFPGANGYTF | TGTGCCAGCAGCTTTCCAGGGGCTAATGGCTACACCTTC | 13 | TRBJ1-2 | TRBV13 | . | .
CASSSPGQGARGNTIYF | TGTGCCAGCAGCTCACCCGGACAGGGGGCGCGGGGAAACACCATATATTTT | 17 | TRBJ1-3 | TRBV11-2 | TRBD1 | .
CASSPPGGRGREYGYTF | TGTGCCAGCAGTCCACCCGGGGGCAGGGGGCGCGAGTATGGCTACACCTTC | 17 | TRBJ1-2 | TRBV11-2 | TRBD1 | .
CASSQGQGRINEKLFF | TGCGCCAGCAGCCAAGGACAGGGGAGAATAAATGAAAAACTGTTTTTT | 16 | TRBJ1-4 | TRBV4-1 | TRBD1 | .
CATVERGLLDEQFF | TGTGCCACCGTCGAGCGGGGGCTTCTTGATGAGCAGTTCTTC | 14 | TRBJ2-1 | TRBV5-4 | TRBD2 | .
CASSLSQDLTGKLFF | TGTGCCAGCAGTTTATCGCAAGATTTGACTGGAAAACTGTTTTTT | 15 | TRBJ1-4 | TRBV27 | . | .
CASSPGNEQYF | TGTGCCAGCAGCCCCGGTAACGAGCAGTACTTC | 11 | TRBJ2-7 | TRBV12-3/TRBV12-4 | . | .
CASTLNVSDTQYF | TGTGCCAGCACCCTAAACGTCTCAGATACGCAGTATTTT | 13 | TRBJ2-3 | TRBV11-2 | . | .
CATRGMTTEAFF | TGTGCCACTCGAGGGATGACCACTGAAGCTTTCTTT | 12 | TRBJ1-1 | TRBV5-4 | . | .
CASSLGAEPLNTEAFF | TGTGCCAGCAGCTTGGGGGCCGAACCTCTGAACACTGAAGCTTTCTTT | 16 | TRBJ1-1 | TRBV5-4 | . | once
CAWSQGMGHEKLFF | TGTGCCTGGAGCCAAGGGATGGGGCATGAAAAACTGTTTTTT | 14 | TRBJ1-4 | TRBV30 | . | .
CAISAGPAAGGYTF | TGTGCCATCAGTGCCGGCCCCGCGGCGGGGGGCTACACCTTC | 14 | TRBJ1-2 | TRBV10-3 | . | medium-sized
CATSGQGAKQPQHF | TGTGCCACCAGTGGGCAGGGGGCAAAACAGCCCCAGCATTTT | 14 | TRBJ1-5 | TRBV24-1 | TRBD1 | .
CASSKRTSGIPSTDTQYF | TGTGCCAGCAGCAAAAGGACTAGCGGGATCCCTAGCACAGATACGCAGTATTTT | 18 | TRBJ2-3 | TRBV5-6 | TRBD2 | .
CASSEQGFIGGYTF | TGTGCCAGCAGTGAACAGGGGTTTATCGGGGGCTACACCTTC | 14 | TRBJ1-2 | TRBV6-1 | . | .
CASSLDPGRGHTGELFF | TGCGCCAGCAGCTTGGATCCGGGCAGGGGGCACACCGGGGAGCTGTTTTTT | 17 | TRBJ2-2 | TRBV5-1 | TRBD1 | .
CASSLLAGDTDTQYF | TGTGCCAGCAGCTTACTAGCGGGGGATACAGATACGCAGTATTTT | 15 | TRBJ2-3 | TRBV5-6 | TRBD2 | many
CASSLVSYPDTGELFF | TGCGCCAGCAGCTTGGTATCGTATCCCGACACCGGGGAGCTGTTTTTT | 16 | TRBJ2-2 | TRBV5-1 | . | .
CASSVDRAGGYTF | TGTGCCAGCAGCGTCGACAGGGCGGGTGGCTACACCTTC | 13 | TRBJ1-2 | TRBV13 | TRBD1 | .
CASSPGQLANYGYTF | TGTGCCAGCAGCCCCGGACAGCTTGCTAACTATGGCTACACCTTC | 15 | TRBJ1-2 | TRBV6-5 | . | .
CASRGVGTGGRETQYF | TGCGCCAGCAGGGGCGTCGGGACAGGGGGCCGAGAGACCCAGTACTTC | 16 | TRBJ2-5 | TRBV5-1 | TRBD1 | .
CASSLGWGGKETQYF | TGTGCCAGCAGCTTAGGCTGGGGGGGAAAAGAGACCCAGTACTTC | 15 | TRBJ2-5 | TRBV11-2 | TRBD2 | .
CASIPGVLNTGELFF | TGTGCCAGCATACCGGGGGTTTTGAACACCGGGGAGCTGTTTTTT | 15 | TRBJ2-2 | TRBV7-6 | . | .
CASSPTGGADTQYF | TGTGCCAGCTCACCAACGGGGGGCGCGGATACGCAGTATTTT | 14 | TRBJ2-3 | TRBV18 | . | .
CASSAFSGGAADTQYF | TGTGCCAGCAGCGCCTTTAGCGGGGGGGCGGCAGATACGCAGTATTTT | 16 | TRBJ2-3 | TRBV14 | TRBD2 | .